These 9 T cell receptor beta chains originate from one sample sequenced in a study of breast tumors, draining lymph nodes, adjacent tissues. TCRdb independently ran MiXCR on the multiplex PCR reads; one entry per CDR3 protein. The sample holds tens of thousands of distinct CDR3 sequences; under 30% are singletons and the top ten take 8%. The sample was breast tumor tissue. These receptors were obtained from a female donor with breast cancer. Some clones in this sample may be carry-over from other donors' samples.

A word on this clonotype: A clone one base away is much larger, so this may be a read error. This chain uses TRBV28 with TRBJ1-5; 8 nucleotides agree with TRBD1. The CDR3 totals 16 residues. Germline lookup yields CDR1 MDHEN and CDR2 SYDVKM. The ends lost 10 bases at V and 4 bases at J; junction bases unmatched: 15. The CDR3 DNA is TGTGCCACCAATCAGGGGGCGGGTTTAGCTAATCAGCCCCAGCATTTT. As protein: CATNQGAGLANQPQHF.

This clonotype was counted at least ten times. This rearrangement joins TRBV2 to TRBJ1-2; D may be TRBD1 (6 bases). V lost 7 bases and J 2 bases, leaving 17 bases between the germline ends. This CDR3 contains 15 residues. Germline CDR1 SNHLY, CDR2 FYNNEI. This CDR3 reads CASKRAGASNYGYTF. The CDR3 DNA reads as TGTGCCAGCAAGAGGGCAGGGGCCTCAAACTATGGCTACACCTTC.

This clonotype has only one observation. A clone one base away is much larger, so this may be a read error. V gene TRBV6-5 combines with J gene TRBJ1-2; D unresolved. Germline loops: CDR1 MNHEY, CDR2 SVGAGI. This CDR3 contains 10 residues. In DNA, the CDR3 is TGTGTCAGCAGTGAGAGTGGCTACACCTTC. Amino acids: CVSSESGYTF.

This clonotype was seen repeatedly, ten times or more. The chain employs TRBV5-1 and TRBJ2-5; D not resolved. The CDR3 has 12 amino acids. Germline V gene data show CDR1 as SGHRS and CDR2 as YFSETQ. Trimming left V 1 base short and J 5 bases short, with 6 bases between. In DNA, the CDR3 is TGCGCCAGCAGCTTGCAATGGGAGACCCAGTACTTC. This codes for CASSLQWETQYF.

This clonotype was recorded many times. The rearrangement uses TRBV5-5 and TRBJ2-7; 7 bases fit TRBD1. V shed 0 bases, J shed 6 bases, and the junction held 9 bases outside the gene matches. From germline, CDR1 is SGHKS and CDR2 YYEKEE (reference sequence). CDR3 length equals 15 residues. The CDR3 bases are TGTGCCAGCAGCTTGGGACAGGGCATTCTGGGCGAGCAGTACTTC. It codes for CASSLGQGILGEQYF.

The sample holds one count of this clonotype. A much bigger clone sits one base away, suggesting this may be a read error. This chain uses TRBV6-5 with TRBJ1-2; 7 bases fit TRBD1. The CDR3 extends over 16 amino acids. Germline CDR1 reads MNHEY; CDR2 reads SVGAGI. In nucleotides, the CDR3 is TGTGCCAGCAGTTACTCCCCCCAAGCAGGGGGGTATGGCCACACCTTC. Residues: CASSYSPQAGGYGHTF.

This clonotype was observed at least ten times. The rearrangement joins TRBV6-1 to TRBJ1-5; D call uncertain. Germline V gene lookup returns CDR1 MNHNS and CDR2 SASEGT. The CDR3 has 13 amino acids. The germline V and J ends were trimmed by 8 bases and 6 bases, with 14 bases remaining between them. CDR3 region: CASSTARSQPQHF. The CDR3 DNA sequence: TGTGCCAGCTCCACGGCACGTAGTCAGCCCCAGCATTTT.

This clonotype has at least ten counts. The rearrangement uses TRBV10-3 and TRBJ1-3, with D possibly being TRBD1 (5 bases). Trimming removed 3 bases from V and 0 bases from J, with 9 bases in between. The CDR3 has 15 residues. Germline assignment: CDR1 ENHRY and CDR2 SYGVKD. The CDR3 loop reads CAISEQAHSGNTIYF. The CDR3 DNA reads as TGTGCCATCAGTGAACAGGCCCACTCTGGAAACACCATATATTTT.

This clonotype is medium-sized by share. The CDR3 reads CASSGGQGMTNEQFF. CDR3 sequence (DNA): TGTGCCAGCAGCGGAGGACAGGGGATGACAAATGAGCAGTTCTTC. V usage is TRBV7-3 and J usage is TRBJ2-1, with TRBD1 matching over 9 bases. The CDR3 has 15 amino acids. The V gene end was trimmed by 5 bases and the J gene end by 7 bases; junction bases not matched to a gene: 9. Germline V gives CDR1 SGHTA, CDR2 FQGTGA.